The TCR beta chain under discussion was sequenced for a study of human T cells and chemical hapten exposure. MiXCR was run by TCRdb on the RACE reads, yielding one entry per CDR3 protein. Of about 380,000 distinct CDR3 sequences listed, about 6.9% are singletons. Noted time point: patch test 2, 6 weeks after DPC sensitization. Regarding treatment: therapeutic diphenylcyclopropenone sensitization with weekly scalp DPC. This clonotype was seen repeatedly, ten times or more. The CDR3 is 13 amino acids. CDR1 and CDR2 from the germline V gene are SGHKS and YYEKEE (reference sequence). The V and J ends lost 4 bases and 7 bases respectively, with 11 bases between them.

The sequences come from whole blood, collected in connection with sensitization to the hapten diphenylcyclopropenone (DPC). The receptor was isolated from a woman aged 18-30 years with alopecia areata. Some clones in this sample may be carry-over from other donors' samples. The V and J genes are TRBV5-5 and TRBJ1-4, with D perhaps matching TRBD1 (6 bases). The CDR3 DNA sequence: TGTGCCAGCAGCCACCGGGACATTGAAAAACTGTTTTTT. This encodes CASSHRDIEKLFF.